The TCR beta chain under discussion was sequenced for a study of cytomegalovirus exposure and HLA in healthy donors. General observations from the study: As immune exposure information, only CMV serostatus was available. Productive status was seen about 87% or about 30% of the time for most TCR beta V segments in an earlier analysis. Published work reported that the classifier diagnosed cytomegalovirus status with high specificity and sensitivity.

Notes on this clone: The antigen is unknown.

Donors counted as nominally healthy when sampled, yet unrecorded immune exposures were likely. The primer mix had 60 Vbeta and 13 Jbeta primers. Assay used: immunoSEQ multiplex PCR; TCRdb lists only in-frame clones, some missing. The sample has tens of thousands of clones. Sample: PBMCs. This receptor was obtained from a human donor in good health.

The CDR3 protein is CASSERPSDIGELFF. The CDR3 DNA reads TGTGCCAGCAGTGAAAGACCTAGCGACATCGGGGAGCTGTTTTTT. The genes are TRBV2 and TRBJ2-2, with D possibly matching TRBD2 (6 bases). CDR3 size: 15 residues. Germline assignment: CDR1 SNHLY and CDR2 FYNNEI. Trimming left V 2 bases short and J 7 bases short, with 14 bases between. Supplemented by reference TRBV2 and TRBJ2-2, the full variable domain reads EPEVTQTPSHQVTQMGQEVILRCVPISNHLYFYWYRQILGQKVEFLVSFYNNEISEKSEIFDDQFSVERPDGSNFTLKIRSTKLEDSAMYFCASSERPSDIGELFFGEGSRLTVL.